This T cell receptor beta chain is drawn from a study of shared clonotypes between healthy human individuals. Whole-study results and caveats: For sorted subsets, rarefaction showed incomplete sequencing despite large depth.

Libraries were prepared by immunoSEQ multiplex PCR; TCRdb keeps only in-frame clonotypes and omits some of them. The sample lists 1.5 million to 2.5 million clones; about 95% were seen once. Concerning this clone: Its antigen remains unknown.

CD8 cells classed as naive were CD45RO-negative and positively selected for CCR7, excluding terminally differentiated effector memory CD45RA+ cells. Sequencing was performed on naive CD8+ T cells sorted from blood. This TCR was recovered from a young man in good health.

The CDR3 reads CASSLAPIAGGRAGELFF. CDR3 sequence (DNA): TGTGCCAGCAGCTTGGCCCCTATAGCGGGGGGGCGCGCCGGGGAGCTGTTTTTT. V is TRBV7-8 and J is TRBJ2-2; TRBD2 aligns across 11 bases. The germline gives CDR1 SGHVS, CDR2 FQNEAQ. V lost 3 bases to trimming and J lost 6 bases; unmatched junction nucleotides: 12. The CDR3 consists of 18 residues. Variable domain in full (rest from reference TRBV7-8 and TRBJ2-2): GAGVSQSPRYKVAKRGQDVALRCDPISGHVSLFWYQQALGQGPEFLTYFQNEAQLDKSGLPSDRFFAERPEGSVSTLKIQRTQQEDSAVYLCASSLAPIAGGRAGELFFGEGSRLTVL.